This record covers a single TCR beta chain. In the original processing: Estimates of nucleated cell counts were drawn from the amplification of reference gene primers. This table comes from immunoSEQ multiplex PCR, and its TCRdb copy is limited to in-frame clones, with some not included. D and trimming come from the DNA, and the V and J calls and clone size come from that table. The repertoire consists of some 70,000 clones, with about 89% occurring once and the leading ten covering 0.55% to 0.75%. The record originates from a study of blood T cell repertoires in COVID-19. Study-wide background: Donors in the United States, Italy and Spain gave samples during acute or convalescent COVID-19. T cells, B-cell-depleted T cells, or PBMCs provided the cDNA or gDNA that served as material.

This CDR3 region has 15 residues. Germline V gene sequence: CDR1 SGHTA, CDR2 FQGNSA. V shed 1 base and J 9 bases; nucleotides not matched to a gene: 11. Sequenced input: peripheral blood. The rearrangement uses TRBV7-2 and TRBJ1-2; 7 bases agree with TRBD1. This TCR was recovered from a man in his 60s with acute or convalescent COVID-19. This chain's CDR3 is CASSLEAGQPSSYTF. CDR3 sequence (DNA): TGTGCCAGCAGCTTAGAGGCGGGACAGCCCAGCAGCTACACCTTC.